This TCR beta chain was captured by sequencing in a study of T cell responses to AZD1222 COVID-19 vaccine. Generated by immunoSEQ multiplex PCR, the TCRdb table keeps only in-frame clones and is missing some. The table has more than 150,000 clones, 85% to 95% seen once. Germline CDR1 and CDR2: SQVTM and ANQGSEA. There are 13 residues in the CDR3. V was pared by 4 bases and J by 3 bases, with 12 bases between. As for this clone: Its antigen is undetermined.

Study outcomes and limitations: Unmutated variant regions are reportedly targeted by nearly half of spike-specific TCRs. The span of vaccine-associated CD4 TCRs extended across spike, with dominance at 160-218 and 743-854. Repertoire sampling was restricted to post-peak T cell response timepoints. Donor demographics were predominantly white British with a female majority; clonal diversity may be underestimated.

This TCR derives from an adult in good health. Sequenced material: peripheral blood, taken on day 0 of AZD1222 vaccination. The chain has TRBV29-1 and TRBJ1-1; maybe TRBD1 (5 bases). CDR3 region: CSVVGQTDTEAFF. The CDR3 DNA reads TGCAGCGTTGTTGGACAAACGGACACTGAAGCTTTCTTT.